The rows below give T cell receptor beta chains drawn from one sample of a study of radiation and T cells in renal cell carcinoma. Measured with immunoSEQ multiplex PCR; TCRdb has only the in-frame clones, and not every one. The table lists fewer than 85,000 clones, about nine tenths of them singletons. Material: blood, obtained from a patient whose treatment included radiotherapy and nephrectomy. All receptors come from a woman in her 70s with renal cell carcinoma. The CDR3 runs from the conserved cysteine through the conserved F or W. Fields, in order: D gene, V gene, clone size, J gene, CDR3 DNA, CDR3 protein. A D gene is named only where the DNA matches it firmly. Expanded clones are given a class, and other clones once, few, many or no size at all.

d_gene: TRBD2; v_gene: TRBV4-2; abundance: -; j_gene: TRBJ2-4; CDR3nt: TGTGCCAGCAGCGCCCGGACTAGCGGGGGGCAACTAGCCAAAAACATTCAGTACTTC; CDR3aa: CASSARTSGGQLAKNIQYF
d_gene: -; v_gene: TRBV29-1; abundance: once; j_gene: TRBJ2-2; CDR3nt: TGCAGCGTTGACTGGTCCGGGGAGCTGTTTTTT; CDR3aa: CSVDWSGELFF
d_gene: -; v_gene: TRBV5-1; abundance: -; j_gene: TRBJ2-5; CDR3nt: TGCGCCAGCAGTTTGACGACAGCCACTTTCCAAGAGACCCAGTACTTC; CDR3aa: CASSLTTATFQETQYF
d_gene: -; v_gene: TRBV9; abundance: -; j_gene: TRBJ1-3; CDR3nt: TGTGCCAGCAGCGTAGGTGGAGTTGGGGGCTTCTCTGGAAACACCATATATTTT; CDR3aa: CASSVGGVGGFSGNTIYF
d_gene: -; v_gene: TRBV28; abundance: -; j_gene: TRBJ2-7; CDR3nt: TGTGCCAGCAGTTTGTACTACGAGCAGTACTTC; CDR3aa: CASSLYYEQYF
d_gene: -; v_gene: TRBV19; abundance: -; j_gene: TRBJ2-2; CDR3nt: TGTGCCAGTAGTATGGGAGGGGGCACCAACACCGGGGAGCTGTTTTTT; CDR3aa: CASSMGGGTNTGELFF
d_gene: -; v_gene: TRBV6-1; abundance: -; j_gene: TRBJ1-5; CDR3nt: TGTGCCAGCATCGGGACCGCCTATCAGCCCCAGCATTTT; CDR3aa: CASIGTAYQPQHF
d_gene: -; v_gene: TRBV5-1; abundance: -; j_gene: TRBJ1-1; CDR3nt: TGCGCCAGCAGCGCCCTAGCCGGACGGAACACTGAAGCTTTCTTT; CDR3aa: CASSALAGRNTEAFF
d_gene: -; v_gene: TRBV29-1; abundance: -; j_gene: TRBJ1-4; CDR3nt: TGCAGCGTTGAAGTTGGCAGGGGTAGGGATGAAAAACTGTTTTTT; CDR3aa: CSVEVGRGRDEKLFF
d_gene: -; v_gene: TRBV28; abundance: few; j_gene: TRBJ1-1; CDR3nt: TGTGCCAGCCGGTTGACGAATGAAGCTTTCTTT; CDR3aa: CASRLTNEAFF
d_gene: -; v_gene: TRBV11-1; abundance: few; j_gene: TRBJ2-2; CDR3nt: TGTGCCAGCAGCTTCTCTCGGGGGGAGCTGTTTTTT; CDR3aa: CASSFSRGELFF
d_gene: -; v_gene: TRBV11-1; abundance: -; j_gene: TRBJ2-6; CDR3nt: TGTGCCAGCAGACACGGACGGACGAGCGCCCTGACTTTC; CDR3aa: CASRHGRTSALTF
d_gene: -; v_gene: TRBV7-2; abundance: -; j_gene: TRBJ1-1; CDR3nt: TGTGCCAGCAGCCCCCGTGAGGCGGGGGGGACTGAAGCTTTCTTT; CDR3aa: CASSPREAGGTEAFF
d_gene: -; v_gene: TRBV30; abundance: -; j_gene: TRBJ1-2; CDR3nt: TGTGCCTGGAGTGTTCTACAGACTTATGGCTACACCTTC; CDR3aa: CAWSVLQTYGYTF
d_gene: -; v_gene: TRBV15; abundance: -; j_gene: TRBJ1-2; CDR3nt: TGTGCCACCGGAGAGAGCCCCGGGGCCTATGGCTACACCTTC; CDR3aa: CATGESPGAYGYTF
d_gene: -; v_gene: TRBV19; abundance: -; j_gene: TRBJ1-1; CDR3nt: TGTGCCAGTAGTCCACGGCAAACCGAGACGAGAAACACTGAAGCTTTCTTT; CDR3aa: CASSPRQTETRNTEAFF
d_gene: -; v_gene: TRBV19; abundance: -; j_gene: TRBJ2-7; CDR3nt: TGTGCCAGTAGTATTAGGGACGACAGTACCTACGAGCAGTACTTC; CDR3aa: CASSIRDDSTYEQYF
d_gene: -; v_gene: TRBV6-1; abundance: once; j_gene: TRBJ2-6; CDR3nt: TGTGCCAGCAGTGTAGGAGGGTCTGGGGCCAACGTCCTGACTTTC; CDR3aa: CASSVGGSGANVLTF
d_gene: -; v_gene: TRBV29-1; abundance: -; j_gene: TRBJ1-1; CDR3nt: TGCAGCGTTGATTTACGCACTGAAGCTTTCTTT; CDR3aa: CSVDLRTEAFF
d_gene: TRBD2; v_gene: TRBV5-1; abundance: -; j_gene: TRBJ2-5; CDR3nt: TGCGCCAGCAGCGATAGCGGGGACGGGGGAGAGACCCAGTACTTC; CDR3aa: CASSDSGDGGETQYF
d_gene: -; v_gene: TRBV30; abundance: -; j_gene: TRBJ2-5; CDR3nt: TGTGCCTGGAGTGTGGGATCGCACCAAGAGACCCAGTACTTC; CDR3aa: CAWSVGSHQETQYF
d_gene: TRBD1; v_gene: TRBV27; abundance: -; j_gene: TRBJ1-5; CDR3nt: TGTGCCAGCAGTTTATCGCGACAGGGGGCTAGGGGCAATCAGCCCCAGCATTTT; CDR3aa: CASSLSRQGARGNQPQHF
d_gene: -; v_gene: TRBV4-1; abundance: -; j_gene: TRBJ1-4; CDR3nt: TGCGCCAGCAGCCAAGTTTCAGGGGTTGAAAAACTGTTTTTT; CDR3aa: CASSQVSGVEKLFF
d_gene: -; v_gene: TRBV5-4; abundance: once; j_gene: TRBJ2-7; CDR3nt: TGTGCCAGCAGCTTGGGTCAGGGGAGCTACGAGCAGTACTTC; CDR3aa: CASSLGQGSYEQYF
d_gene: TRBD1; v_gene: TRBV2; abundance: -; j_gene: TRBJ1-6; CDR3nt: TGTGCCAGCAGCCTCAACCAGGGACAGGGGGCTTCACCCCTCCACTTT; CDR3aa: CASSLNQGQGASPLHF
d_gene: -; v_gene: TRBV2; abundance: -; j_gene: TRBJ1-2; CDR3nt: TGTGCCAGCAGGCGCCCCGGGGGAGGGATCCGAAATGGCTACACCTTC; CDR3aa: CASRRPGGGIRNGYTF
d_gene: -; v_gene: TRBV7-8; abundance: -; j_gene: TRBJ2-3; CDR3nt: TGTGCCAGCAGCTTGATCAGGGCGATAGATACGCAGTATTTT; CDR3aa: CASSLIRAIDTQYF
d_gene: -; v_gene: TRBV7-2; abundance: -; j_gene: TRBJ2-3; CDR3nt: TGTGCCAGCAGCTTAGAGGCTATCTCAGATACGCAGTATTTT; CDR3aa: CASSLEAISDTQYF
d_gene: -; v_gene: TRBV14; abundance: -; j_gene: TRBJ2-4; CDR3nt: TGTGCCAGCAGCCAAGACTCGTCGGTAGCCAAAAACATTCAGTACTTC; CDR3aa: CASSQDSSVAKNIQYF